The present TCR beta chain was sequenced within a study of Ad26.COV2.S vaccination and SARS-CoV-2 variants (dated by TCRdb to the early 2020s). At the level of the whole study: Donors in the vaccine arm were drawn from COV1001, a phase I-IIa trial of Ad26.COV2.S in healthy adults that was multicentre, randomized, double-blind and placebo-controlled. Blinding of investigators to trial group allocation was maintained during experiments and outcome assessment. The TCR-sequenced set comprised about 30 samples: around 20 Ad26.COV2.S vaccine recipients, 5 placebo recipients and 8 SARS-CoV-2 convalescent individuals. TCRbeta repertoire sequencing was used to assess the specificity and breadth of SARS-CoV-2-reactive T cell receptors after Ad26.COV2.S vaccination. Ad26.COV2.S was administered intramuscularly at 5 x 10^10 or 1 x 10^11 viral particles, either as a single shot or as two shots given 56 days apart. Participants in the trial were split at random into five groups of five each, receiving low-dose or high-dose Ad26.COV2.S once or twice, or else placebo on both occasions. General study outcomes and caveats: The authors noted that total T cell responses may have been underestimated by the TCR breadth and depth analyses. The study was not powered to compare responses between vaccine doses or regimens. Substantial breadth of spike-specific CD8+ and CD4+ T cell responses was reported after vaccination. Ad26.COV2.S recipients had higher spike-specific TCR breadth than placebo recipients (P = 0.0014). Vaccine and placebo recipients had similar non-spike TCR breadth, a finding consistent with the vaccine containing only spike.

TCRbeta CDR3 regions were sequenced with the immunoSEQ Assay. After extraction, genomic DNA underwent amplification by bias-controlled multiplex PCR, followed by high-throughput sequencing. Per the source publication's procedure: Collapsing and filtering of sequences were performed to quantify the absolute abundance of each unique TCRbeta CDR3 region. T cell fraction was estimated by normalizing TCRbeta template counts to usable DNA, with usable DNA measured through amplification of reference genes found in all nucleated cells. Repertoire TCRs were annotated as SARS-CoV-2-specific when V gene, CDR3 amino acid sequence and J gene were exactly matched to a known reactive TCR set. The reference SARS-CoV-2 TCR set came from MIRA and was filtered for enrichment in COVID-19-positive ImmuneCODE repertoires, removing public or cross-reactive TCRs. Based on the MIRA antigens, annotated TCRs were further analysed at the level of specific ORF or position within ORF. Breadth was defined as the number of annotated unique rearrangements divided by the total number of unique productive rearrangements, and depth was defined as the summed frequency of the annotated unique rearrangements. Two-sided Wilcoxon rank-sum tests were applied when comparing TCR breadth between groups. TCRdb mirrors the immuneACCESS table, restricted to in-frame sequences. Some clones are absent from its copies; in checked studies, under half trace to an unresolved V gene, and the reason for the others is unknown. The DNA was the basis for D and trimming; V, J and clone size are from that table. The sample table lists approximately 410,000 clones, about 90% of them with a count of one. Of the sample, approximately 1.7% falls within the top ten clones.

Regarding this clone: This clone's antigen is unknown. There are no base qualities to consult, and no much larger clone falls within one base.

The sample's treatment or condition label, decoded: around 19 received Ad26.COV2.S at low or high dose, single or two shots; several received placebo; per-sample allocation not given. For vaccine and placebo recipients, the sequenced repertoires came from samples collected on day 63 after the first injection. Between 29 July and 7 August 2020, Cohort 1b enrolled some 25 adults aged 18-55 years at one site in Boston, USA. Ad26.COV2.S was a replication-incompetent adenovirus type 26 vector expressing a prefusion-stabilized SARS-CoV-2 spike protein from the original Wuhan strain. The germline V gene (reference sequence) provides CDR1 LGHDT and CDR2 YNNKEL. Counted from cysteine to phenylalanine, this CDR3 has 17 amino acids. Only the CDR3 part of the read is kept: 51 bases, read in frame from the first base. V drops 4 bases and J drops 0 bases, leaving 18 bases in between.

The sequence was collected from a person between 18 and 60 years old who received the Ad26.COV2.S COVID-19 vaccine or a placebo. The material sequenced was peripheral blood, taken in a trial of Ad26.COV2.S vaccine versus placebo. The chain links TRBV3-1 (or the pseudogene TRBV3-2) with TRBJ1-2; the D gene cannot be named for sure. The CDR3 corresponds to CASSPKTLTTANYGYTF. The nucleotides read TGTGCCAGCAGCCCCAAGACCCTGACGACGGCTAACTATGGCTACACCTTC.